This entry describes one T cell receptor beta chain. Its antigen is unidentified. This sample stems from a study of Ad26.COV2.S vaccination and SARS-CoV-2 variants. Only in-frame clones appear in the TCRdb table, and some are missing; sequencing was by immunoSEQ multiplex PCR. The data contain roughly 180,000 clones, approximately 88% of them singletons. Points from the study as a whole: Analytic work on TCR breadth and depth might have understated the full extent of total T cell responses.

The CDR3 length is 15 residues. Germline loops: CDR1 MNHEY, CDR2 SMNVEV (reference sequence). Trimming shortened V by 0 bases and J by 5 bases, and 11 bases separated the two germline ends. The input for sequencing was peripheral blood, taken after recovery from COVID-19. V and J are TRBV27 and TRBJ2-1; D ambiguous. This TCR came from a human donor who had recovered from COVID-19. The CDR3 loop is CASSLSSWLNNEQFF. The CDR3 DNA reads as TGTGCCAGCAGTTTATCGAGTTGGTTGAACAATGAGCAGTTCTTC.